This TCR delta chain emerged from a study of Vδ1+ human thymocytes. Between roughly 98% and 99.6% of sorted thymocytes were Vdelta1+. The template was reverse-transcribed extracted RNA. The CDR3 regions were amplified by multiplex PCR from V-gene primers to a constant-region primer. TCRdb made new clone calls on the multiplex PCR reads using CATT. The sample holds about 75,000 delta-chain clones, around 34% seen once. The V end was cut by 3 bases, the J end by 0 bases, with 17 bases between. Looked up from germline, CDR1 is TSWWSYY and CDR2 is QGS. The CDR3 totals 17 residues. Study-wide points: In the thymus, TRG and TRD repertoires looked highly polyclonal with Gaussian CDR3 lengths. Roughly 22% of thymic delta-chain sequences were Vdelta2, with few Vdelta3, unlike blood Vdelta1+ controls.

A note on this clone: Its antigen is unknown.

This receptor was obtained from a boy under three years old who had congenital heart surgery. The sequenced sample consisted of Vdelta1+ gamma-delta thymocytes from the thymus. Described subset: FACS-sorted CD3+ TCRalphabeta- TCRVdelta1+ TCRVdelta2- thymocytes. This chain uses TRDV1 with TRDJ1; maybe TRDD3 (6 bases). CDR3 sequence reads: CALGDLPGEPYTDKLIF. DNA of the CDR3: TGTGCTCTTGGGGATCTCCCGGGGGAGCCGTACACCGATAAACTCATCTTT.